The next 22 T cell receptor beta chains were all read from a single sample in a study of immune evolution from preneoplasia to lung adenocarcinoma. TCRdb's table, derived via immunoSEQ multiplex PCR, lists solely in-frame clones and lacks some. The repertoire holds approximately 7,200 clones, with around three quarters as singletons. The sequenced material came from FFPE lung adenocarcinoma in situ tissue. The receptors shown here come from a person aged 55-85 years with lung adenocarcinoma.

CDR3 DNA sequence: TGCAGCGTCACTACAGGGGAAACTAACTATGGCTACACCTTC. Encoded protein: CSVTTGETNYGYTF. The chain joins TRBV29-1 to TRBJ1-2; TRBD1 agrees at 7 bases. Germline V gives CDR1 SQVTM, CDR2 ANQGSEA. CDR3 length equals 14 residues. With 6 bases clipped from V and 0 bases from J, the junction kept 7 bases outside the gene matches.

The gene calls are TRBV28 and TRBJ1-3; D perhaps matches TRBD1 (5 bases). Germline values: CDR1 MDHEN, CDR2 SYDVKM. CDR3 length: 13 amino acids. V lost 6 bases, J lost 2 bases, and 8 bases lay in between. DNA of the CDR3: TGTGCCAGCAGGCGGGGGGCTGGAAACACCATATATTTT. This translates into CASRRGAGNTIYF.

The chain is built from TRBV7-3 and TRBJ2-2; no clear D gene. V was clipped by 1 base and J by 7 bases, with 4 bases between them. CDR1 and CDR2 from the germline V gene are SGHTA and FQGTGA. This CDR3 spans 12 amino acids. DNA of the CDR3: TGTGCCAGCAGCTTAATGAACGGGGAGCTGTTTTTT. This encodes CASSLMNGELFF. Full variable domain (missing parts from reference TRBV7-3 and TRBJ2-2): GAGVSQTPSNKVTEKGKYVELRCDPISGHTALYWYRQSLGQGPEFLIYFQGTGAADDSGLPNDRFFAVRPEGSVSTLKIQRTERGDSAVYLCASSLMNGELFFGEGSRLTVL.

This clone was observed a handful of times. The V and J genes are TRBV6-1 and TRBJ1-5, with TRBD1 matching 7 bases. The germline V gene has CDR1 MNHNS and CDR2 SASEGT. The V and J ends lost 5 bases and 5 bases, in that order; junction bases with no gene match: 9. The length of the CDR3 is 15 residues. CDR3 in DNA: TGTGCCAGCAGTATGACGACAGGGTCGGATCAGCCCCAGCATTTT. It is translated as CASSMTTGSDQPQHF.

J is TRBJ1-4 and V is TRBV6-1; D gene uncertain. This CDR3 is 12 amino acids long. V lost 3 bases and J 10 bases, leaving 9 bases between the germline ends. Germline V gene data show CDR1 as MNHNS and CDR2 as SASEGT. The CDR3 region is CASSEIVGKLFF. The CDR3 bases are TGTGCCAGCAGTGAGATCGTAGGAAAACTGTTTTTT.

The CDR3 here is CASSSSGGTPYNEQFF. CDR3 DNA: TGTGCCAGCAGTTCTAGCGGGGGGACACCCTACAATGAGCAGTTCTTC. The chain combines TRBV6-5 with TRBJ2-1, with TRBD2 identical over 11 bases. Germline loops: CDR1 MNHEY, CDR2 SVGAGI. The junction had 4 bases not matched to a gene; V was cut back by 4 bases and J by 2 bases. The CDR3 has 16 residues.

This clone was seen more than once but under ten times. The chain combines TRBV9 with TRBJ1-2; the D gene is possibly TRBD1 (6 bases). Trimming left V 4 bases short and J 8 bases short, with 15 bases between. Looked up from germline, CDR1 is SGDLS and CDR2 is YYNGEE. CDR3 length: 13 residues. The CDR3 DNA is TGTGCCAGCAGCCGCGGGGGGGCAGGAGGCTACACCTTC. Translating gives CASSRGGAGGYTF. The whole variable domain, filled in from reference TRBV9 and TRBJ1-2, reads DSGVTQTPKHLITATGQRVTLRCSPRSGDLSVYWYQQSLDQGLQFLIQYYNGEERAKGNILERFSAQQFPDLHSELNLSSLELGDSALYFCASSRGGAGGYTFGSGTRLTVV.

The CDR3 reads CAISDGQGAEQFF. The CDR3 bases are TGTGCCATCAGTGACGGACAGGGGGCTGAGCAGTTCTTC. The chain employs TRBV10-3 and TRBJ2-1, with TRBD1 matching over 11 bases. Germline loops: CDR1 ENHRY, CDR2 SYGVKD. CDR3 size: 13 residues. The junction had 1 base not matched to a gene; V was cut back by 3 bases and J by 9 bases.

The chain combines TRBV18 with TRBJ1-1; D might be TRBD1 (6 bases). Trimming left V 6 bases short and J 7 bases short, with 12 bases between. From germline, CDR1 is KGHSH and CDR2 LQKENI. The CDR3 consists of 12 residues. This chain's CDR3 is CASSGGSIEAFF. In DNA, the CDR3 is TGTGCCAGCTCCGGGGGCAGCATTGAAGCTTTCTTT.

The chain uses TRBV7-6 and TRBJ1-5; D not resolved. Germline V gives CDR1 SGHVS, CDR2 FNYEAQ. This CDR3 has 16 residues. V lost 1 base and J lost 1, with 11 bases in between. The CDR3 region is CASSLGNLGSNQPQHF. In nucleotides, the CDR3 is TGTGCCAGCAGCTTAGGGAATCTTGGGAGCAATCAGCCCCAGCATTTT.

This chain connects TRBV7-6 to TRBJ2-2; D not certain. Germline V lookup: CDR1 SGHVS, CDR2 FNYEAQ. V was trimmed by 8 bases and J by 1 base, leaving 11 bases between them. The CDR3 length is 14 residues. CDR3 nucleotides: TGTGCCAGCCGTCCGTTTGGGAACACCGGGGAGCTGTTTTTT. As protein: CASRPFGNTGELFF.

This sequence joins TRBV7-9 and TRBJ2-1; D is unresolved. V dropped 0 bases and J dropped 2 bases, with 5 bases sitting between them. Germline values: CDR1 SEHNR, CDR2 FQNEAQ (reference sequence). The CDR3 is 14 residues long. CDR3 amino acids: CASSLAGPYNEQFF. Written as DNA, the CDR3 is TGTGCCAGCAGCTTAGCCGGGCCCTACAATGAGCAGTTCTTC.

The chain joins TRBV5-6 to TRBJ1-2, with TRBD1 identical over 7 bases. This CDR3 contains 16 residues. Germline lookup yields CDR1 SGHDT and CDR2 YYEEEE. J was trimmed by 3 bases and V by 3 bases; bases with no gene match: 11. The CDR3 nucleotides read TGTGCCAGCAGCTCGATACGACAGGGAAGGGACTATGGCTACACCTTC. Amino acids: CASSSIRQGRDYGYTF.

This clone has more than one count but fewer than ten. The chain couples TRBV7-3 to TRBJ1-6; 11 bases align to TRBD1. Germline CDR1 reads SGHTA; CDR2 reads FQGTGA. J lost 10 bases, V lost 0 bases, and 2 bases had no gene match. The CDR3 runs to 15 residues. The CDR3 DNA follows: TGTGCCAGCAGCTTAACCGGGACAGGGGGATCACCCCTCCACTTT. Protein: CASSLTGTGGSPLHF.

The V gene is TRBV9, the J gene TRBJ1-4, with 7 bases that match TRBD1. Germline values: CDR1 SGDLS, CDR2 YYNGEE. J was trimmed by 4 bases and V by 4 bases; bases with no gene match: 7. This CDR3 has 15 residues. The CDR3 region is CASSPTTGRNEKLFF. As DNA, the CDR3 is TGTGCCAGCAGCCCGACGACAGGGCGTAATGAAAAACTGTTTTTT.

The rearrangement links TRBV7-9 to TRBJ2-7; possibly TRBD1 for D (6 bases). The V end was cut by 5 bases, the J end by 5 bases, with 16 bases between. The length of the CDR3 is 14 residues. Germline V gene data show CDR1 as SEHNR and CDR2 as FQNEAQ (reference sequence). The CDR3 sequence is CASSRVTGLNEQYF. DNA of the CDR3: TGTGCCAGCAGCCGAGTCACAGGGTTGAACGAGCAGTACTTC.

This chain connects TRBV7-6 to TRBJ2-3, with 8 bases that match TRBD2. The length of the CDR3 is 15 residues. Germline V gives CDR1 SGHVS, CDR2 FNYEAQ. The trim removed 2 bases at V and 1 base at J, leaving 2 bases unmatched. This chain's CDR3 is CASSLRGGGTDTQYF. The CDR3 DNA reads TGTGCCAGCAGCTTACGGGGGGGCGGCACAGATACGCAGTATTTT.

The chain employs TRBV6-4 and TRBJ2-1; 8 positions match TRBD2. Germline CDR1 is MRHNA and CDR2 is SNTAGT. This CDR3 is built from 15 residues. Trimming took 5 bases from V and 9 from J; bases not matched to a gene: 12. CDR3 sequence: CASSPTGGGMGEQFF. The CDR3 region has the DNA TGTGCCAGCAGTCCCACCGGCGGGGGGATGGGTGAGCAGTTCTTC.

The chain combines TRBV7-9 with TRBJ2-1, with D unresolved. V lost 5 bases to trimming and J lost 7 bases, with 9 bases between them. CDR1 is SEHNR and CDR2 is FQNEAQ in the germline V gene (reference sequence). The CDR3 runs 12 residues. The CDR3 loop reads CASSPPENEQFF. The CDR3 bases are TGTGCCAGCAGCCCCCCAGAGAATGAGCAGTTCTTC.

This clone is judged medium-sized (0.01 to 0.1%). The J gene is TRBJ2-3, the V gene TRBV5-1; maybe TRBD2 (6 bases). The CDR3 loop spans 12 amino acids. Per the germline V gene, CDR1 is SGHRS and CDR2 is YFSETQ. With 4 bases removed from V and 13 bases from J, the gap between germline ends came to 16 bases. CDR3: CASSTLAGWKYF. Written as DNA, the CDR3 is TGCGCCAGCAGCACCCTCGCGGGGTGGAAGTATTTT.

The chain joins TRBV28 to TRBJ1-6; 8 nucleotides align to TRBD1. Germline V gene data show CDR1 as MDHEN and CDR2 as SYDVKM. The CDR3 extends over 15 amino acids. V was pared by 10 bases and J by 7 bases, with 12 bases of the junction left unmatched. CDR3 residues: CAILPQGARNSPLHF. CDR3 DNA: TGTGCCATCCTACCTCAGGGGGCACGGAATTCACCCCTCCACTTT.

This sequence joins TRBV9 and TRBJ1-3; 9 bases are shared with TRBD1. V lost 0 bases and J lost 6; bases outside the gene matches: 7. CDR3 length equals 16 residues. Germline V CDR1 and CDR2: SGDLS, YYNGEE. The CDR3 nucleotides read TGTGCCAGCAGCGTAGGCGGGACAGGGCCGGCAAACACCATATATTTT. Translated: CASSVGGTGPANTIYF.